The 3 T cell receptor beta chains reported below all come from one sample, sequenced in a study of blood T cell repertoires in COVID-19. Generated by immunoSEQ multiplex PCR, the TCRdb table keeps only in-frame clones and is missing some. The sample consists of more than 110,000 clones, approximately 84% of them appearing once. The sample consisted of peripheral blood. The receptors were sampled from a human donor in a cohort sampled during active COVID-19.

The V gene is TRBV7-9, the J gene TRBJ2-1; TRBD2 matches at 12 bases. Germline V gene sequence: CDR1 SEHNR, CDR2 FQNEAQ (reference sequence). The CDR3 runs 19 residues. The J segment lost 7 bases and the V segment lost 5 bases, leaving 18 bases of the junction unmatched. The CDR3 DNA sequence: TGTGCCAGCAGCCCCAGGTCTAGCGGGGGGGCACAGACCAGGAATGAGCAGTTCTTC. It specifies CASSPRSSGGAQTRNEQFF.

This chain links TRBV24-1 with TRBJ2-5; weak D call: TRBD2 (7 bases). The CDR3 has 16 amino acids. The V gene lost 1 base and the J gene lost 5 bases, with 16 bases spanning the gap. The germline V gene has CDR1 KGHDR and CDR2 SFDVKD. CDR3 in DNA: TGTGCCACCAGTGATTTAATACGGGGGGCCGGTGAGACCCAGTACTTC. Its translation is CATSDLIRGAGETQYF.

This rearrangement joins TRBV28 to TRBJ2-1; 8 nucleotides line up with TRBD1. The germline V gene has CDR1 MDHEN and CDR2 SYDVKM. V was clipped by 6 bases and J by 14 bases; unmatched bases: 18. This CDR3 contains 15 residues. The CDR3 nucleotides read TGTGCCAGCAGCACCACGTCGACAGGGGACCGTTCAAAGTTCTTC. It specifies CASSTTSTGDRSKFF. Variable domain in full (rest from reference TRBV28 and TRBJ2-1): DVKVTQSSRYLVKRTGEKVFLECVQDMDHENMFWYRQDPGLGLRLIYFSYDVKMKEKGDIPEGYSVSREKKERFSLILESASTNQTSMYLCASSTTSTGDRSKFFGPGTRLTVL.